This T cell receptor (beta chain) was captured in a study of long-term antiretroviral therapy in people with HIV. Regarding this clone: Its antigen is as yet unknown.

Run at survey level, the immunoSEQ assay was version v3.0. This table comes from immunoSEQ multiplex PCR, and its TCRdb copy is limited to in-frame clones, with some not included. The sample includes approximately 34,000 clones, about four fifths of them seen just once. CDR1 and CDR2 (germline): SGHTS, YDEGEE. This CDR3 spans 11 amino acids. V was cut by 7 bases and J by 7 bases, with 10 bases left in between. Every donor had one or more pre-ART and two or more post-ART PBMC samples. Study-wide findings and caveats: Despite increasing after ART, diversity remained lower than that of transplant donor controls. Blood was collected between about 2003 and 2018, possibly under older ART regimens.

This sequence originates from a man between 18 and 35 years old with HIV. This chain uses TRBV5-8 with TRBJ2-3; D not resolved. The input for sequencing was unsorted PBMCs, taken 1 year after starting antiretroviral therapy. CDR3 sequence: CASGPPYTQYF. The CDR3 region has the DNA TGTGCCAGCGGACCGCCATATACGCAGTATTTT.